The 25 T cell receptor beta chains below were found in one sample sequenced in a study of early stage breast cancer tumors. Profiled with immunoSEQ multiplex PCR; TCRdb holds only in-frame clones, not every one. This sample has about 28,000 clones; around 50% occur once, and the top ten carry around 9.1%. The sequenced sample was breast tumor tissue. Receptors were obtained from a person aged 45-60 years with breast cancer.

The V and J genes are TRBV19 and TRBJ1-2; no firm D call. Trimming removed 4 bases from V and 1 base from J, with 10 bases in between. There are 14 residues in the CDR3. CDR1 and CDR2 (germline): LNHDA, SQIVND (reference sequence). The CDR3 sequence is CASSTIDHNYGYTF. DNA for the CDR3: TGTGCCAGTAGTACTATCGATCATAACTATGGCTACACCTTC.

J is TRBJ1-5 and V is TRBV6-4; no clear D. Trimming removed 4 bases from V and 3 bases from J, with 7 bases in between. Germline CDR1 is MRHNA and CDR2 is SNTAGT. The CDR3 length is 13 residues. In DNA form, the CDR3 reads TGTGCCAGCAGTGTGACCTCCAATCAGCCCCAGCATTTT. Residues: CASSVTSNQPQHF.

V gene TRBV30 combines with J gene TRBJ1-2, with D unclear. Trimming removed 3 bases at V and 3 bases at J, with 5 bases between. The V gene's germline CDR1 is GTSNPN and CDR2 SVGIG (reference sequence). The CDR3 length is 11 residues. CDR3 protein: CAWSSYYGYTF. The DNA for the CDR3 is TGTGCCTGGAGCTCTTACTATGGCTACACCTTC.

This clone turned up a few times. This chain connects TRBV2 to TRBJ2-5; D gene unclear. Germline V gene data show CDR1 as SNHLY and CDR2 as FYNNEI. This CDR3 has 13 amino acids. V was trimmed by 3 bases and J by 5 bases, leaving 10 bases between them. The CDR3 bases are TGTGCCAGCAGTGATTCAGAGCTTGAGACCCAGTACTTC. Amino acids: CASSDSELETQYF.

This clone showed up just a few times. This chain connects TRBV5-1 to TRBJ1-2, with 9 bases matching TRBD1. Trimming removed 5 bases from V and 5 bases from J; junction bases left unmatched: 4. The CDR3 is 13 residues long. Germline CDR1 and CDR2: SGHRS and YFSETQ. CDR3 DNA: TGCGCCAGCAGGAGGACAGGGGATTATGGCTACACCTTC. This encodes CASRRTGDYGYTF.

The rearrangement uses TRBV15 and TRBJ1-1; D gene uncertain. Trimming took 4 bases from V and 2 from J, leaving 20 bases between them. CDR1 is LNHNV, CDR2 YYDKDF, per germline (reference sequence). The CDR3 totals 17 residues. CDR3: CATSNPFWESLNTEAFF. As DNA, the CDR3 is TGTGCCACCAGCAACCCTTTCTGGGAGAGCTTAAACACTGAAGCTTTCTTT.

This clone showed up just once. The chain uses TRBV5-1 and TRBJ2-5; D is unclear. The J call may be in error: the DNA end matches TRBJ2-7 better. CDR3 size: 15 residues. In germline, CDR1 is SGHRS, CDR2 YFSETQ. CDR3 loop: CASSLEVSAPYEQYF. In DNA form, the CDR3 reads TGCGCCAGCAGCTTGGAGGTGTCAGCTCCCTACGAGCAGTACTTC.

This clone was detected a few times. CDR3 amino acids: CASSQGPYNEQFF. The CDR3 DNA reads TGTGCCAGCAGCCAAGGGCCTTACAATGAGCAGTTCTTC. V usage is TRBV4-2 and J usage is TRBJ2-1; the D is unclear. The germline gives CDR1 LGHNA, CDR2 YNFKEQ. V dropped 1 base and J dropped 4 bases, with 5 bases sitting between them. The CDR3 covers 13 residues.

This clone was seen a few times. The chain has TRBV6-4 and TRBJ2-1; 7 nucleotides align to TRBD2. The CDR3 has 13 residues. The trim removed 2 bases at V and 12 bases at J, leaving 7 bases unmatched. Germline V gene lookup returns CDR1 MRHNA and CDR2 SNTAGT. CDR3 bases: TGTGCCAGCAGTGACAGGCTAGCGGAACCGCAGTTCTTC. This codes for CASSDRLAEPQFF.

This sequence joins TRBV11-2 and TRBJ1-1; D gene ambiguous. Looked up from germline, CDR1 is SGHAT and CDR2 is FQNNGV. The CDR3 covers 15 residues. The ends were cut back, 0 bases at V and 1 base at J, with 9 bases in the middle. CDR3: CASSLESLGNTEAFF. DNA for the CDR3: TGTGCCAGCAGCTTAGAGAGCCTAGGGAACACTGAAGCTTTCTTT.

The genes are TRBV6-1 and TRBJ2-7; D is perhaps TRBD1 (6 bases). Germline V gene lookup returns CDR1 MNHNS and CDR2 SASEGT. This CDR3 region has 15 residues. V dropped 7 bases and J dropped 5 bases, with 21 bases sitting between them. Here the CDR3 DNA reads TGTGCCAGCAACCTCATGGGGCAGGGGACAAACGAGCAGTACTTC. Translated: CASNLMGQGTNEQYF.

The chain recombines TRBV18 with TRBJ1-3; possibly TRBD1 for D (5 bases). The CDR3 has 16 amino acids. Trimming stripped 1 base from V and 2 bases from J, with 12 bases between. CDR1 and CDR2 from the germline V gene are KGHSH and LQKENI. The CDR3 spells CASSPQGLRTGNTIYF. CDR3 bases: TGTGCCAGCTCACCACAGGGGTTGAGAACTGGAAACACCATATATTTT.

The V gene is TRBV14, the J gene TRBJ1-2; possibly TRBD1 for D (5 bases). V gave up 1 base and J gave up 6 bases, with 12 bases separating them. Germline CDR1 is SGHDN and CDR2 is FVKESK. The CDR3 consists of 14 residues. The CDR3 DNA is TGTGCCAGCAGCCAAGGTCCGTCAGGGAATGGCTACACCTTC. Translating gives CASSQGPSGNGYTF.

This clone was picked up a small number of times. The chain is built from TRBV6-1 and TRBJ1-5; D remains unclear. This CDR3 has 17 residues. The germline V gene has CDR1 MNHNS and CDR2 SASEGT. The V and J ends lost 4 bases and 0 bases respectively, with 16 bases between them. The CDR3 nucleotides are TGTGCCAGCAGTGGCTCTCTTGGCACTTCTAGCAATCAGCCCCAGCATTTT. Protein product: CASSGSLGTSSNQPQHF.

A word on this clone: Additional DNA sequences in this sample encode the identical CDR3. The V and J genes are TRBV6-1 and TRBJ2-5, with 10 bases that match TRBD1. The trim removed 2 bases at V and 4 bases at J, leaving 7 bases unmatched. Germline V gene lookup returns CDR1 MNHNS and CDR2 SASEGT. There are 16 residues in the CDR3. CDR3 in DNA: TGTGCCAGCAGTGAAATGCGGGACAGGGGTCTAGAGACCCAGTACTTC. This translates into CASSEMRDRGLETQYF.

This chain links TRBV29-1 with TRBJ1-3, with TRBD1 matching 7 bases. CDR3 length equals 14 residues. Germline V gene data show CDR1 as SQVTM and CDR2 as ANQGSEA. The trim removed 1 base at V and 4 bases at J, leaving 4 bases unmatched. CDR3 loop: CSVEGQGPGNTIYF. CDR3 nucleotides: TGCAGCGTTGAAGGACAGGGCCCGGGAAACACCATATATTTT.

This clone came up once. The rearrangement links TRBV6-5 to TRBJ2-7; D remains ambiguous. CDR1 is MNHEY, CDR2 SVGAGI, per germline. V was trimmed by 5 bases and J by 1 base, leaving 9 bases between them. The CDR3 totals 13 residues. In DNA, the CDR3 is TGTGCCAGCAGTGCCTTGGGGTCCTACGAGCAGTACTTC. As protein: CASSALGSYEQYF.

The chain is built from TRBV15 and TRBJ1-2; no clear D gene. Germline CDR1 and CDR2: LNHNV and YYDKDF (reference sequence). V gave up 3 bases and J gave up 6 bases, with 11 bases separating them. The CDR3 spans 13 residues. CDR3 sequence reads: CATSRFRGDGYTF. The CDR3 DNA reads as TGTGCCACCAGCAGGTTCCGAGGAGATGGCTACACCTTC.

The V and J genes are TRBV5-5 and TRBJ2-5; TRBD2 aligns across 9 bases. The trim removed 3 bases at V and 10 bases at J, leaving 10 bases unmatched. This CDR3 region has 14 residues. Germline assignment: CDR1 SGHKS and CDR2 YYEKEE (reference sequence). CDR3 in amino acids: CASSSLAGVGNQYF. The CDR3 region has the DNA TGTGCCAGCAGCTCCTTAGCGGGAGTTGGGAACCAGTACTTC.

The rearrangement links TRBV4-3 to TRBJ2-4, with 9 bases fitting TRBD1. Germline assignment: CDR1 LGHNA and CDR2 YSLEER. CDR3 length equals 16 residues. The V segment lost 4 bases and the J segment 1 base; nucleotides outside the gene matches: 5. CDR3 amino acids: CASSLGTGWAKNIQYF. DNA for the CDR3: TGCGCCAGCAGCCTAGGGACAGGGTGGGCCAAAAACATTCAGTACTTC.

The chain combines TRBV6-6 with TRBJ2-5, with 8 bases that match TRBD1. This CDR3 contains 14 residues. Germline loops: CDR1 MNHNY, CDR2 SVGAGI (reference sequence). V was clipped by 6 bases and J by 2 bases; unmatched bases: 5. CDR3 sequence: CASSLQGVQETQYF. The CDR3 DNA is TGTGCCAGCAGCTTACAGGGGGTTCAAGAGACCCAGTACTTC.

In its sample, this clone was seen once. The chain recombines TRBV6-6 with TRBJ1-1; perhaps TRBD1 as D (6 bases). V lost 4 bases and J 4 bases, leaving 13 bases between the germline ends. This CDR3 has 14 residues. From germline, CDR1 is MNHNY and CDR2 SVGAGI (reference sequence). This chain's CDR3 is CASSFGGEGTEAFF. CDR3 DNA: TGTGCCAGCAGTTTCGGGGGCGAGGGCACTGAAGCTTTCTTT.

The J gene is TRBJ2-6, the V gene TRBV19; D unresolved. Germline loops: CDR1 LNHDA, CDR2 SQIVND (reference sequence). The CDR3 length is 16 residues. V was clipped by 1 base and J by 0 bases, with 7 bases between them. CDR3 sequence: CASSIGLVSGANVLTF. For the CDR3, the DNA is TGTGCCAGTAGTATAGGGCTGGTCTCTGGGGCCAACGTCCTGACTTTC.

This sequence joins TRBV29-1 and TRBJ2-1, with TRBD2 identical over 9 bases. Germline V lookup: CDR1 SQVTM, CDR2 ANQGSEA. The CDR3 is made up of 12 amino acids. V shed 6 bases, J shed 5 bases, and the junction held 2 bases outside the gene matches. CDR3 in amino acids: CSVLAGNNEQFF. In nucleotides, the CDR3 is TGCAGCGTACTAGCGGGTAACAATGAGCAGTTCTTC.

The V gene is TRBV18, the J gene TRBJ2-6, with TRBD1 matching over 11 bases. This CDR3 is built from 21 residues. Germline loops: CDR1 KGHSH, CDR2 LQKENI. V shed 6 bases, J shed 0 bases, and the junction held 16 bases outside the gene matches. CDR3 in amino acids: CASSMGQGVISGSSGANVLTF. CDR3 bases: TGTGCCAGCTCGATGGGACAGGGGGTGATCAGCGGATCCTCTGGGGCCAACGTCCTGACTTTC.